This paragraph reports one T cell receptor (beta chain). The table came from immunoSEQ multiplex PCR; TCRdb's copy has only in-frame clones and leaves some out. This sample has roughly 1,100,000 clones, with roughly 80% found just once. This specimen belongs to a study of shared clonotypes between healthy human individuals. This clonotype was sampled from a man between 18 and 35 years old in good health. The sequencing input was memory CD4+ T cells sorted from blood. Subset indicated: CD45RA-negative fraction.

CDR3 DNA: TGTGCCATCAGTGAGTCCCGGCGGCAACCCAACTATGGCTACACCTTC. It yields the protein CAISESRRQPNYGYTF. The chain couples TRBV10-3 to TRBJ1-2, with no clear D. The germline V gene has CDR1 ENHRY and CDR2 SYGVKD. The V end lost 0 bases, the J end lost 2 bases, and 13 bases lay between the germline ends. The CDR3 loop spans 16 amino acids.